A selection of T cell receptor beta chains follows, all from one sample in a study of cytotoxic CD8 clonotypes in ibrutinib-treated CLL. Assay used: immunoSEQ multiplex PCR; TCRdb lists only in-frame clones, some missing. Among tens of thousands of clones listed, 83% were seen once. The source material was PBMCs, sampled after 24 months of ibrutinib treatment. The receptors stem from a human donor with chronic lymphocytic leukemia. Each CDR3 is given with its conserved first and last residue. Fields, in order: D gene, J gene, clone size, V gene, CDR3 protein, CDR3 DNA. A D gene is named only where the DNA matches it firmly. A clone size is listed for some rows: how often the clone was seen (once, few, many), or a class if it is expanded.

D: -; J: TRBJ2-1; size: -; V: TRBV11-2; CDR3: CASSLEPPNEQFF; DNA: TGTGCCAGCAGCTTAGAACCCCCTAATGAGCAGTTCTTC
D: -; J: TRBJ2-7; size: -; V: TRBV13; CDR3: CASSQGDAYEQYF; DNA: TGTGCCAGCAGCCAGGGTGACGCCTACGAGCAGTACTTC
D: TRBD1; J: TRBJ1-4; size: once; V: TRBV4-1; CDR3: CASSPGGGGSYEKLFF; DNA: TGCGCCAGCAGCCCCGGTGGAGGGGGCTCGTATGAAAAACTGTTTTTT
D: TRBD2; J: TRBJ2-4; size: -; V: TRBV27; CDR3: CASSPVAGGLAKNIQYF; DNA: TGTGCCAGCAGTCCGGTAGCGGGAGGTCTAGCCAAAAACATTCAGTACTTC
D: -; J: TRBJ1-2; size: -; V: TRBV28; CDR3: CATNNGGRDYGYTF; DNA: TGTGCCACCAATAACGGGGGGCGCGACTATGGCTACACCTTC
D: TRBD2; J: TRBJ2-3; size: -; V: TRBV28; CDR3: CAMGSGGDTQYF; DNA: TGTGCCATGGGATCCGGGGGGGATACGCAGTATTTT
D: -; J: TRBJ2-2; size: -; V: TRBV27; CDR3: CASRIQPNTGELFF; DNA: TGTGCCAGCAGAATTCAGCCCAACACCGGGGAGCTGTTTTTT
D: TRBD1; J: TRBJ1-4; size: -; V: TRBV5-1; CDR3: CASSTGTGVTNEKLFF; DNA: TGCGCCAGCAGTACCGGGACAGGGGTTACTAATGAAAAACTGTTTTTT
D: -; J: TRBJ1-5; size: once; V: TRBV6-6; CDR3: CASSYSPELRPQHF; DNA: TGTGCCAGCAGTTACTCCCCGGAACTGCGGCCCCAGCATTTT
D: -; J: TRBJ1-5; size: -; V: TRBV7-8; CDR3: CASSLAGTPNQPQHF; DNA: TGTGCCAGCAGCTTAGCCGGGACACCAAATCAGCCCCAGCATTTT
D: -; J: TRBJ2-3; size: -; V: TRBV4-2; CDR3: CASSPGRLETMTDTQYF; DNA: TGTGCCAGCAGCCCGGGCCGGCTAGAGACCATGACAGATACGCAGTATTTT
D: -; J: TRBJ2-5; size: -; V: TRBV7-2; CDR3: CASSLGGGYPQETQYF; DNA: TGTGCCAGCAGCTTAGGGGGCGGCTATCCTCAAGAGACCCAGTACTTC
D: TRBD1; J: TRBJ2-4; size: -; V: TRBV6-6; CDR3: CASSSPGQGARGIQYF; DNA: TGTGCCAGCAGTTCCCCGGGACAGGGGGCAAGGGGCATTCAGTACTTC
D: -; J: TRBJ2-1; size: few; V: TRBV13; CDR3: CASSPPGAGPDNEQFF; DNA: TGTGCCAGCAGCCCCCCCGGGGCGGGACCGGACAATGAGCAGTTCTTC
D: -; J: TRBJ2-7; size: -; V: TRBV10-3; CDR3: CAISESSGPYEQYF; DNA: TGTGCCATCAGTGAGTCTAGCGGACCCTACGAGCAGTACTTC
D: TRBD1; J: TRBJ1-5; size: -; V: TRBV30; CDR3: CAWSGTGHNQPQHF; DNA: TGTGCCTGGTCCGGGACAGGGCACAATCAGCCCCAGCATTTT
D: -; J: TRBJ1-5; size: -; V: TRBV15; CDR3: CATSYQGPSNQPQHF; DNA: TGTGCCACCAGCTATCAGGGCCCCAGCAATCAGCCCCAGCATTTT
D: TRBD2; J: TRBJ2-7; size: -; V: TRBV29-1; CDR3: CSVESGRGTYEQYF; DNA: TGCAGCGTTGAAAGCGGGAGGGGGACCTACGAGCAGTACTTC